Given below is one T cell receptor beta chain in context. The antigen remains undetermined. This sample is drawn from a study of cytotoxic CD8 clonotypes in ibrutinib-treated CLL. At the level of the study: Per sample, productive templates averaged 255,043 and productive rearrangements averaged 94,082.

Points from the study as a whole: Treatment left the uncommon public clonotypes either contracted or stable in frequency. The times at which samples were taken varied between sustained-remission and progressing patients.

The table came from immunoSEQ multiplex PCR; TCRdb's copy has only in-frame clones and leaves some out. The sample shows more than 110,000 clones, about 70% of them seen only once. This clonotype was obtained from a human donor with chronic lymphocytic leukemia. The specimen comprised PBMCs, sampled after 24 months of ibrutinib treatment.

CDR3 in amino acids: CASSESPGQGGGETQYF. In nucleotides, the CDR3 is TGTGCCAGCAGCGAAAGCCCCGGACAGGGGGGTGGAGAGACCCAGTACTTC. The chain couples TRBV9 to TRBJ2-5; 10 bases map to TRBD1. This CDR3 spans 17 amino acids. Germline trimming cut 3 bases from V and 4 bases from J; bases unmatched to any gene: 12. Germline CDR1 SGDLS, CDR2 YYNGEE.